This T cell receptor beta chain derives from a study of shared T cell receptors in the human thymus. Assay used: immunoSEQ multiplex PCR; TCRdb lists only in-frame clones, some missing. Here the sample spans about 500,000 clones, approximately 78% being singletons. Germline assignment: CDR1 MDHEN and CDR2 SYDVKM. Trimming took 5 bases from V and 5 from J; bases not matched to a gene: 6. The CDR3 contains 15 residues. These data were also filed under a second study, of human thymus T cells.

The V gene is TRBV28, the J gene TRBJ2-1, with 10 positions matching TRBD2. The specimen was thymocytes. The sequence derives from a boy under two years old with a congenital heart defect. CDR3 DNA: TGTGCCAGCAGTGAGCGGGAGGGCCCAGACAATGAGCAGTTCTTC. This encodes CASSEREGPDNEQFF.